This T cell receptor (beta chain) appears in the sequencing data of a study of blood T cell repertoires in COVID-19. About the research overall: Collection of acute and convalescent COVID-19 samples took place in the United States, Italy and Spain.

The CDR3 is made up of 16 amino acids. The germline CDR1 and CDR2 sequences are KGHDR and SFDVKD. J gave up 3 bases and V 2 bases, and 4 bases lay outside the gene matches. TCRdb keeps only in-frame clones here, not all; method: immunoSEQ multiplex PCR. Among a few hundred thousand clones listed, around 87% were seen once. This rearrangement joins TRBV24-1 to TRBJ1-5; the match to TRBD1 covers 9 bases. Sequencing was performed on peripheral blood. The TCR sequence derives from a woman aged 45-59 years who had recovered from COVID-19. The CDR3 reads CATSDSQGAFNQPQHF. Here the CDR3 DNA reads TGTGCCACCAGTGATTCACAGGGGGCTTTCAATCAGCCCCAGCATTTT.